Sequencing of this TCR beta chain was carried out in a study of CXCR3-negative and CXCR3-positive naive CD8 T cells. General study results and limits: Diversity proved comparably high across both naive subsets and much lower in memory CD8+ cells. After cryopreservation, expression of CXCR3 was partially reduced, and most assays were run with fresh PBMCs. Unlike memory cells, which differed, naive CXCR3-negative and CXCR3-positive cells had similar TRBV-TRBJ usage.

The TRB cDNA libraries were prepared by 5' RACE with UMI labels. Following a re-call of the 5' RACE reads, TCRdb has one entry per CDR3 protein and lacks DNA. This specimen shows tens of thousands of distinct CDR3 sequences; the ten leading clones hold roughly 14%. The germline V gene has CDR1 KGHDR and CDR2 SFDVKD. The CDR3 has 12 residues. Remarks on this clonotype: The antigen remains undetermined.

The sorter processed each CD8+ T cell subset in triplicate at hundreds of thousands of cells apiece. This receptor was taken from a human donor in good health. Some clones in this sample may be carry-over from other donors' samples. This rearrangement joins TRBV24-1 to TRBJ1-1. Specimen: memory CD8+ T cells from blood. The CDR3: CATSDGTSEAFF.